The 24 T cell receptor beta chains below were found in one sample sequenced in a study of T-cell reconstitution after alpha-beta-depleted transplantation in children. During its preparation, the TCRbeta library received unique molecular identifiers. TCRdb itself ran the PCR reads through MiXCR, one entry per CDR3 protein. The sample has about 350,000 distinct CDR3 sequences, 16% seen once. Sequencing was performed on PBMCs, mostly from graft donor cells, taken 360 days after TCRalphabeta/CD19-depleted stem cell transplant. These receptors all stem from a male patient aged 2-15 years who had a stem cell transplant for acute lymphoblastic leukemia, so the T cells may come from the graft donor.

At least ten counts were recorded for this clonotype. The V and J genes are TRBV4-1 and TRBJ2-7; 8 bases agree with TRBD2. Germline CDR1 reads MGHRA; CDR2 reads YSYEKL. This CDR3 spans 22 amino acids. The junction had 23 bases not matched to a gene; V was cut back by 0 bases and J by 1 base. The CDR3 reads CASSQDGRARGILAEDSYEQYF. The CDR3 nucleotides read TGCGCCAGCAGCCAAGATGGGAGGGCGAGGGGGATACTAGCGGAAGATTCCTACGAGCAGTACTTC.

This clonotype occurred once. The V call is TRBV12-3 or TRBV12-4, the J call TRBJ2-7; 14 nucleotides match TRBD2. The CDR3 spans 18 residues. V lost 5 bases, J lost 0 bases, and 9 bases stayed unmatched. Written as DNA, the CDR3 is TGTGCCAGCAGTCCACGGACTAGCGGGAGGCGAAGCTCCTACGAGCAGTACTTC. The encoded protein is CASSPRTSGRRSSYEQYF.

There are many counts of this clonotype. The chain carries TRBV28 and TRBJ2-1; 10 bases are a match to TRBD2. The germline CDR1 and CDR2 sequences are MDHEN and SYDVKM. The CDR3 has 16 amino acids. After removal of 5 bases from V and 6 bases from J, the junction contained 10 bases not matched to a gene. CDR3 amino acids: CASSPSGRGPGNEQFF. The CDR3 DNA reads as TGTGCCAGCAGTCCCAGCGGGAGGGGTCCAGGCAATGAGCAGTTCTTC.

V is TRBV12-3 or TRBV12-4 and J is TRBJ1-2, with unresolved D. V was cut by 2 bases and J by 7 bases, with 14 bases left in between. The CDR3 contains 14 residues. The CDR3 sequence is CASSLIASSGGYTF. CDR3 sequence (DNA): TGTGCCAGCAGTTTAATTGCCTCTAGCGGTGGCTACACCTTC.

On this clonotype itself: A much larger clone sits a single nucleotide away, making a read error possible. V and J are TRBV7-7 and TRBJ2-1; the match to TRBD2 covers 7 bases. This CDR3 comprises 15 residues. The germline gives CDR1 SSHAT, CDR2 FNYEAQ (reference sequence). The CDR3 DNA sequence: TGTGCTAGCAACCCTAGGGGTGGGAGGGCCAATGAGCAGTTCTTC. It is translated as CASNPRGGRANEQFF.

This chain links TRBV20-1 with TRBJ2-1, with 12 nucleotides matching TRBD2. Germline V gene data show CDR1 as DFQATT and CDR2 as SNEGSKA (reference sequence). The CDR3 covers 19 residues. J gave up 10 bases and V 3 bases, and 22 bases lay outside the gene matches. In DNA, the CDR3 is TGCAGTGCTAGGCCCCCCGGGCAGTTAACTAGCGGGAGGAGGAACGAGCAGTTCTTC. It is translated as CSARPPGQLTSGRRNEQFF.

The gene calls are TRBV4-3 and TRBJ2-3, with D hard to call. The CDR3 spans 14 residues. V lost 4 bases, J lost 5 bases, and 13 bases lay in between. Germline values: CDR1 LGHNA, CDR2 YSLEER. This CDR3 is CASSLSQKGDTQYF. Written as DNA, the CDR3 is TGCGCCAGCAGCCTAAGTCAGAAGGGAGATACGCAGTATTTT.

A few counts support this clonotype. V gene TRBV6-5 combines with J gene TRBJ2-7; no clear D. The CDR3 consists of 15 residues. Germline loops: CDR1 MNHEY, CDR2 SVGAGI. The V gene lost 2 bases and the J gene lost 3 bases, with 14 bases spanning the gap. CDR3 protein: CASSYAEIAIYEQYF. In DNA, the CDR3 is TGTGCCAGCAGTTACGCCGAAATAGCCATCTACGAGCAGTACTTC.

This clonotype turned up a few times. V is TRBV7-8 and J is TRBJ2-2; D uncertain. Germline V gene sequence: CDR1 SGHVS, CDR2 FQNEAQ. This CDR3 is 16 amino acids long. The V end lost 4 bases, the J end lost 6 bases, and 18 bases lay between the germline ends. CDR3 sequence: CASSSRAKTVPGELFF. The CDR3 DNA reads TGTGCCAGCAGCTCCCGGGCCAAGACGGTACCCGGGGAGCTGTTTTTT.

V and J are TRBV5-1 and TRBJ2-2, with D perhaps matching TRBD2 (5 bases). Germline V CDR1 and CDR2: SGHRS, YFSETQ. The V end was cut by 2 bases, the J end by 4 bases, with 9 bases between. CDR3 length: 14 amino acids. The CDR3 DNA reads as TGCGCCAGCAGCTTTCATGAGGGCACCGGGGAGCTGTTTTTT. Protein sequence: CASSFHEGTGELFF. The whole variable domain, filled in from reference TRBV5-1 and TRBJ2-2, reads KAGVTQTPRYLIKTRGQQVTLSCSPISGHRSVSWYQQTPGQGLQFLFEYFSETQRNKGNFPGRFSGRQFSNSRSEMNVSTLELGDSALYLCASSFHEGTGELFFGEGSRLTVL.

The chain recombines TRBV5-6 with TRBJ1-1, with a tentative D call TRBD1 (6 bases). This CDR3 region has 14 residues. Germline lookup yields CDR1 SGHDT and CDR2 YYEEEE. The V end was cut by 3 bases, the J end by 5 bases, with 14 bases between. The CDR3 sequence: CASSSLGGRTEAFF. CDR3 DNA: TGTGCCAGCAGCTCCTTAGGGGGGAGGACTGAAGCTTTCTTT.

This clonotype showed up just a few times. This chain links TRBV20-1 with TRBJ2-2; tentatively, D is TRBD1 (6 bases). Trimming shortened V by 2 bases and J by 6 bases, and 13 bases separated the two germline ends. CDR1 is DFQATT, CDR2 SNEGSKA, per germline (reference sequence). The CDR3 covers 14 residues. CDR3 loop: CSARNSQGAGELFF. Here the CDR3 DNA reads TGCAGTGCTAGAAACTCACAGGGAGCCGGGGAGCTGTTTTTT.

This clonotype was detected a few times. The chain recombines TRBV4-1 with TRBJ2-7; 8 bases align to TRBD2. The CDR3 covers 16 residues. The V segment lost 3 bases and the J segment 4 bases; nucleotides outside the gene matches: 11. Germline CDR1 reads MGHRA; CDR2 reads YSYEKL. The CDR3 DNA reads TGCGCCAGCAGCCATGAGACGGTACGGGGGGGATACGAGCAGTACTTC. This sequence encodes CASSHETVRGGYEQYF.

This clonotype was counted at least ten times. The V and J genes are TRBV29-1 and TRBJ2-1; the D gene could be TRBD1 or TRBD2 (5 bases each). The V and J ends lost 8 bases and 6 bases respectively, with 14 bases between them. This CDR3 has 12 amino acids. CDR1 is SQVTM, CDR2 ANQGSEA, per germline. The CDR3 sequence: CSTRDPPNEQFF. The CDR3 nucleotides are TGCAGCACCCGGGACCCACCCAATGAGCAGTTCTTC.

This clonotype was counted ten times or more. This rearrangement joins TRBV29-1 to TRBJ2-3; D is unresolved. CDR1 and CDR2 from the germline V gene are SQVTM and ANQGSEA. CDR3 length: 16 residues. The germline V and J ends were trimmed by 6 bases and 2 bases, with 21 bases remaining between them. The CDR3 loop is CSVIGEIATLTDTQYF. The CDR3 DNA reads TGCAGCGTAATTGGCGAGATCGCAACCCTCACAGATACGCAGTATTTT.

This clonotype was seen a handful of times. V is TRBV20-1 and J is TRBJ2-1; TRBD1 matches at 7 bases. The CDR3 runs to 14 residues. Germline V gene lookup returns CDR1 DFQATT and CDR2 SNEGSKA (reference sequence). V lost 4 bases to trimming and J lost 2 bases; unmatched junction nucleotides: 5. The CDR3 is CSAKQGTTYNEQFF. In DNA, the CDR3 is TGCAGTGCTAAACAGGGGACGACCTACAATGAGCAGTTCTTC.

The rearrangement joins TRBV15 to TRBJ2-2; weak D call: TRBD2 (6 bases). The germline V gene has CDR1 LNHNV and CDR2 YYDKDF (reference sequence). Trimming shortened V by 2 bases and J by 1 base, and 11 bases separated the two germline ends. The CDR3 runs to 16 residues. CDR3 nucleotide sequence: TGTGCCACCAGCAGAAGGAGGGGCGGGAACACCGGGGAGCTGTTTTTT. It is translated as CATSRRRGGNTGELFF.

The V gene is TRBV6-2 or TRBV6-3, the J gene TRBJ2-3; a possible D gene is TRBD2 (6 bases). The CDR3 has 15 amino acids. CDR1 and CDR2 from the germline V gene are MNHEY and SVGEGT. V gave up 8 bases and J gave up 0 bases, with 15 bases separating them. Written as DNA, the CDR3 is TGTGCCAGCCGAACTAGCTTCTCCAGCACAGATACGCAGTATTTT. Its protein is CASRTSFSSTDTQYF.

This clonotype was detected only a few times. The gene calls are TRBV10-3 and TRBJ2-7; 9 positions agree with TRBD2. Trimming took 2 bases from V and 3 from J; bases not matched to a gene: 8. CDR1 and CDR2 from the germline V gene are ENHRY and SYGVKD. This CDR3 comprises 16 residues. The CDR3 nucleotides read TGTGCCATCAGTGAGATGGGCGGGAGGGGAGACTACGAGCAGTACTTC. Protein product: CAISEMGGRGDYEQYF.

The V and J genes are TRBV10-3 and TRBJ2-2; TRBD2 might be the D (6 bases). The V and J ends lost 11 bases and 6 bases respectively, with 28 bases between them. The CDR3 length is 17 residues. Germline CDR1 ENHRY, CDR2 SYGVKD. CDR3 sequence: CAATSLGLLIGSGELFF. Written as DNA, the CDR3 is TGTGCCGCGACATCCTTAGGACTACTAATCGGCTCCGGGGAGCTGTTTTTT.

This chain uses TRBV28 with TRBJ2-1; 8 bases fit TRBD2. This CDR3 is built from 15 residues. V trimming: 5 bases; J trimming: 5 bases; junction bases outside the gene matches: 8. Looked up from germline, CDR1 is MDHEN and CDR2 is SYDVKM. Written as DNA, the CDR3 is TGTGCCAGCAGTCCGTCCGGGACTAGGGACAATGAGCAGTTCTTC. This sequence encodes CASSPSGTRDNEQFF.

This clonotype showed up many times. This rearrangement joins TRBV20-1 to TRBJ1-5; no reliable D call. The CDR3 extends over 13 amino acids. Germline lookup yields CDR1 DFQATT and CDR2 SNEGSKA (reference sequence). Trimming shortened V by 7 bases and J by 1 base, and 11 bases separated the two germline ends. CDR3 in amino acids: CSGLRSSNQPQHF. The CDR3 coding sequence is TGCAGTGGACTAAGAAGCAGCAATCAGCCCCAGCATTTT.

The chain joins TRBV6-2 or TRBV6-3 to TRBJ2-1, with TRBD2 identical over 7 bases. This CDR3 region has 17 residues. The trim removed 2 bases at V and 4 bases at J, leaving 11 bases unmatched. Looked up from germline, CDR1 is MNHEY and CDR2 is SVGEGT. The CDR3 is CASSYPKTSSVYNEQFF. The CDR3 DNA sequence: TGTGCCAGCAGTTACCCCAAGACTAGCTCGGTATACAATGAGCAGTTCTTC.

V usage is TRBV10-3 and J usage is TRBJ1-1, with D possibly being TRBD1 (5 bases). The V gene lost 6 bases and the J gene lost 5 bases, with 13 bases spanning the gap. Germline V gives CDR1 ENHRY, CDR2 SYGVKD. The CDR3 covers 13 residues. CDR3 region: CAIRGTQRTEAFF. The CDR3 DNA reads as TGTGCCATCAGGGGGACTCAAAGGACTGAAGCTTTCTTT.